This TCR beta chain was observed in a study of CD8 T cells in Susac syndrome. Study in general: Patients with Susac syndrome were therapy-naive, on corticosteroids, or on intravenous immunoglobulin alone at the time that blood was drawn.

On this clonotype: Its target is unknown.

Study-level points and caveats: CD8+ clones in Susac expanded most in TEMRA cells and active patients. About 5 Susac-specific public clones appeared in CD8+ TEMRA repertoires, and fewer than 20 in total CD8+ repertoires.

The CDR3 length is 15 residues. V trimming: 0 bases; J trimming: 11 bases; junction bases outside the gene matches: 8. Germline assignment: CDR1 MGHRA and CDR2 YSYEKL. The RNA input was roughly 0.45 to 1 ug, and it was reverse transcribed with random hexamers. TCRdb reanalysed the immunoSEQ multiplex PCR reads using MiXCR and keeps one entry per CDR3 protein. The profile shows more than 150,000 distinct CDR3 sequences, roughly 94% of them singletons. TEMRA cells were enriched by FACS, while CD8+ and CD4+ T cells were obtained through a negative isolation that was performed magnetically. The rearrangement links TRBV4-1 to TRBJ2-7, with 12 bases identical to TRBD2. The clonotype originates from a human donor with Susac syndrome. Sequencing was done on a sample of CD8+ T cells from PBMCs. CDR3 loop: CASSQDRTSGTGKYF. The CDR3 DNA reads TGCGCCAGCAGCCAAGATCGGACTAGCGGGACGGGGAAGTACTTC.